The next 27 T cell receptor beta chains were all read from a single sample in a study of CD8 T cells in Susac syndrome. About 0.5 to 1 ug RNA was reverse transcribed with random hexamers. TCRdb itself ran the immunoSEQ multiplex PCR reads through MiXCR, one entry per CDR3 protein. The sample lists just over 150,000 distinct CDR3 sequences, about 94% occurring once. Sequencing input: CD8+ T cells from PBMCs. Receptors originate from a human donor with multiple sclerosis.

This clonotype has only one observation. The rearrangement links TRBV20-1 to TRBJ2-7; 7 positions match TRBD1. The junction had 11 bases not matched to a gene; V was cut back by 3 bases and J by 6 bases. CDR1 and CDR2 from the germline V gene are DFQATT and SNEGSKA (reference sequence). The CDR3 loop spans 14 amino acids. CDR3 nucleotide sequence: TGCAGTGCTAGCACCCCGATGAGGGACAGCGAGCAGTACTTC. Translated: CSASTPMRDSEQYF.

The chain is built from TRBV2 and TRBJ2-1; D might be TRBD1 (6 bases). Germline lookup yields CDR1 SNHLY and CDR2 FYNNEI. V dropped 6 bases and J dropped 5 bases, with 14 bases sitting between them. The CDR3 covers 14 residues. The CDR3, as DNA: TGTGCCAGCAGCCCCCGGGACATTAACAATGAGCAGTTCTTC. Its protein product is CASSPRDINNEQFF.

The rearrangement uses TRBV5-6 and TRBJ1-1; D possibly corresponds to TRBD1 (6 bases). With 4 bases removed from V and 0 bases from J, the gap between germline ends came to 13 bases. CDR3 size: 15 residues. The germline V gene encodes CDR1 SGHDT and CDR2 YYEEEE. The CDR3 nucleotides read TGTGCCAGCAGCACGGACAGCGCTTTGAACACTGAAGCTTTCTTT. The encoded protein is CASSTDSALNTEAFF.

The chain joins TRBV2 to TRBJ2-2; D may correspond to TRBD1 or TRBD2 (5 bases each). Trimming removed 3 bases at V and 4 bases at J, with 12 bases between. This CDR3 spans 15 amino acids. Germline-derived CDR1 and CDR2 are SNHLY and FYNNEI. CDR3 in amino acids: CASSETPGATGELFF. Written as DNA, the CDR3 is TGTGCCAGCAGTGAGACTCCCGGGGCCACCGGGGAGCTGTTTTTT.

The chain couples TRBV27 to TRBJ1-2; the D gene is possibly TRBD1 (6 bases). Germline V gene data show CDR1 as MNHEY and CDR2 as SMNVEV (reference sequence). This CDR3 has 13 amino acids. Trimming took 5 bases from V and 6 from J, leaving 13 bases between them. CDR3 region: CASSLAGGDGYTF. The CDR3 DNA is TGTGCCAGCAGTCTAGCGGGGGGCGATGGCTACACCTTC.

The chain combines TRBV5-1 with TRBJ2-3; TRBD2 matches at 10 bases. V dropped 6 bases and J dropped 2; count of bases not matched to a gene: 6. Germline values: CDR1 SGHRS, CDR2 YFSETQ. This CDR3 spans 15 amino acids. The CDR3 region is CASTSGTSATDTQYF. CDR3 sequence (DNA): TGCGCCAGCACCTCCGGGACTAGCGCCACAGATACGCAGTATTTT.

The V call is TRBV19, the J call TRBJ1-5; D unclear. Between the trimmed V and J ends, which lost 3 bases and 6 bases, there was a span of 12 bases. The CDR3 loop spans 14 amino acids. CDR1 is LNHDA and CDR2 is SQIVND in the germline V gene (reference sequence). The CDR3 nucleotides read TGTGCCAGTAGTATCGGCCGGGGAGGTCAGCCCCAGCATTTT. Protein: CASSIGRGGQPQHF.

V is TRBV4-1 and J is TRBJ2-3, with D maybe TRBD1 (6 bases). V was pared by 2 bases and J by 2 bases, with 11 bases between. The CDR3 runs to 15 residues. CDR1 and CDR2 (germline): MGHRA, YSYEKL. Written as DNA, the CDR3 is TGCGCCAGCAGCCAATTACAGGGAATCACAGATACGCAGTATTTT. Protein product: CASSQLQGITDTQYF.

The V call is TRBV6-5, the J call TRBJ1-1; D gene unclear. V was shortened by 0 bases and J by 5 bases, with 10 bases between the two germline ends. This CDR3 contains 14 residues. Germline CDR1 and CDR2: MNHEY and SVGAGI. CDR3 protein: CASSYSDPYTEAFF. The DNA for the CDR3 is TGTGCCAGCAGTTACTCGGATCCGTATACTGAAGCTTTCTTT.

The rearrangement links TRBV7-9 to TRBJ2-3; 12 bases are a match to TRBD2. V was clipped by 4 bases and J by 2 bases; unmatched bases: 4. This CDR3 comprises 16 residues. Germline CDR1 SEHNR, CDR2 FQNEAQ (reference sequence). The CDR3 spells CASSSASGGATDTQYF. The CDR3 DNA sequence: TGTGCCAGCAGCTCCGCTAGCGGGGGGGCCACAGATACGCAGTATTTT.

The rearrangement uses TRBV29-1 and TRBJ2-3, with a weak D call TRBD2 (6 bases). Germline CDR1 and CDR2: SQVTM and ANQGSEA. V was shortened by 7 bases and J by 6 bases, with 11 bases between the two germline ends. The CDR3 length is 11 residues. CDR3 sequence reads: CSAIGRDTQYF. Written as DNA, the CDR3 is TGCAGCGCCATAGGGAGGGATACGCAGTATTTT.

The chain links TRBV2 to TRBJ1-1, with D possibly being TRBD1 (6 bases). This CDR3 has 14 amino acids. The V gene lost 6 bases and the J gene lost 7 bases, with 18 bases spanning the gap. Germline V lookup: CDR1 SNHLY, CDR2 FYNNEI. CDR3 amino acids: CASSLMGGLNEAFF. In nucleotides, the CDR3 is TGTGCCAGCAGCCTCATGGGGGGCCTCAATGAAGCTTTCTTT.

This chain joins TRBV4-3 and TRBJ2-3; perhaps TRBD2 as D (6 bases). Trimming left V 0 bases short and J 1 base short, with 11 bases between. Germline-derived CDR1 and CDR2 are LGHNA and YSLEER. This CDR3 comprises 16 residues. Written as DNA, the CDR3 is TGCGCCAGCAGCCAAGACGGGAGACTAGGCACAGATACGCAGTATTTT. Its protein is CASSQDGRLGTDTQYF.

The chain has TRBV27 and TRBJ1-2; D is unclear. CDR1 is MNHEY, CDR2 SMNVEV, per germline (reference sequence). The V end lost 4 bases, the J end lost 9 bases, and 15 bases lay between the germline ends. The CDR3 contains 13 residues. CDR3 in amino acids: CASSSTDISSYTF. CDR3 nucleotides: TGTGCCAGCAGTTCCACAGACATCTCGAGCTACACCTTC.

The rearrangement joins TRBV20-1 to TRBJ2-1, with 12 nucleotides matching TRBD2. J was trimmed by 7 bases and V by 2 bases; bases with no gene match: 12. Germline V gives CDR1 DFQATT, CDR2 SNEGSKA (reference sequence). The CDR3 extends over 17 amino acids. CDR3 coding DNA: TGCAGTGCTAGAACGACTAGCGGGGGATCGGGGGAAAATGAGCAGTTCTTC. This translates into CSARTTSGGSGENEQFF.

This clonotype occurred once. The genes are TRBV6-2 or TRBV6-3 and TRBJ1-1; D not certain. V lost 10 bases and J 2 bases, leaving 14 bases between the germline ends. CDR1 and CDR2 from the germline V gene are MNHEY and SVGEGT. The CDR3 is 13 residues long. This CDR3 is CATTGQSNTEAFF. The CDR3 DNA sequence: TGTGCCACTACTGGGCAGAGTAACACTGAAGCTTTCTTT.

This chain connects TRBV20-1 to TRBJ2-3; the D gene is possibly TRBD2 (6 bases). The germline V gene encodes CDR1 DFQATT and CDR2 SNEGSKA (reference sequence). The CDR3 loop spans 14 amino acids. Trimming removed 3 bases from V and 0 bases from J, with 10 bases in between. The CDR3 nucleotides read TGCAGTGCTAGGGGGAGGCTTAGCACAGATACGCAGTATTTT. This codes for CSARGRLSTDTQYF.

J is TRBJ2-5 and V is TRBV29-1; 9 bases are shared with TRBD1. The CDR3 runs to 15 residues. V shed 4 bases and J 3 bases; nucleotides not matched to a gene: 9. Germline V CDR1 and CDR2: SQVTM, ANQGSEA. CDR3 sequence reads: CSVARKQGAKETQYF. The DNA of the CDR3 is TGCAGCGTTGCTCGGAAACAGGGGGCGAAAGAGACCCAGTACTTC.

This chain joins TRBV9 and TRBJ2-5, with D tentatively TRBD2 (5 bases). CDR1 is SGDLS and CDR2 is YYNGEE in the germline V gene. CDR3 length equals 16 residues. V lost 0 bases to trimming and J lost 1 base, with 13 bases between them. CDR3 in DNA: TGTGCCAGCAGCGTAGGTTGGGAGTCGATCCAAGAGACCCAGTACTTC. This codes for CASSVGWESIQETQYF.

The genes are TRBV10-3 and TRBJ1-2, with a weak D call TRBD1 (6 bases). V was shortened by 11 bases and J by 4 bases, with 17 bases between the two germline ends. The germline V gene encodes CDR1 ENHRY and CDR2 SYGVKD. The CDR3 is 13 residues long. The CDR3 loop reads CAVGGKSAYGYTF. CDR3 DNA sequence: TGTGCCGTCGGGGGCAAAAGCGCCTATGGCTACACCTTC.

This clonotype was picked up a small number of times. V and J are TRBV2 and TRBJ2-7; 10 positions agree with TRBD2. The CDR3 extends over 13 amino acids. With V trimmed by 4 bases and J by 4 bases, 1 base remained unmatched. Per the germline V gene, CDR1 is SNHLY and CDR2 is FYNNEI. CDR3 nucleotides: TGTGCCAGCAGTGGTAGCGGGGGGTACGAGCAGTACTTC. Its translation: CASSGSGGYEQYF.

The V call is TRBV5-6, the J call TRBJ2-2, with 8 bases lining up with TRBD1. The CDR3 is 12 residues long. With 5 bases clipped from V and 6 bases from J, the junction kept 0 bases outside the gene matches. CDR1 SGHDT and CDR2 YYEEEE come from the germline V gene. CDR3 protein: CASRGQAGELFF. CDR3 nucleotides: TGTGCCAGCAGGGGACAGGCCGGGGAGCTGTTTTTT.

The chain carries TRBV3-1 and TRBJ2-3; 7 bases match TRBD2. The length of the CDR3 is 16 residues. Losses at the gene ends were 4 bases for V and 4 bases for J; bases not matched to a gene: 11. Per the germline V gene, CDR1 is LGHDT and CDR2 is YNNKEL (reference sequence). The chain's CDR3 is CASSPRRGSSADTQYF. In nucleotides, the CDR3 is TGTGCCAGCAGCCCGAGGCGGGGGTCGAGCGCAGATACGCAGTATTTT.

The chain employs TRBV30 and TRBJ1-6; D is undetermined. With 0 bases removed from V and 0 bases from J, the gap between germline ends came to 9 bases. This CDR3 has 16 amino acids. Germline V CDR1 and CDR2: GTSNPN, SVGIG (reference sequence). In DNA form, the CDR3 reads TGTGCCTGGAGTGTACTTTCGAGCTCCTATAATTCACCCCTCCACTTT. It yields the protein CAWSVLSSSYNSPLHF.

The chain has TRBV28 and TRBJ2-7; perhaps TRBD2 as D (7 bases). The length of the CDR3 is 14 residues. V shed 6 bases and J shed 3 bases, with 15 bases lying between them. Germline CDR1 is MDHEN and CDR2 is SYDVKM. The CDR3 reads CASSDAGEGYEQYF. CDR3 DNA: TGTGCCAGCAGCGATGCAGGGGAGGGCTACGAGCAGTACTTC.

As regards this clonotype: Mismatch with germline at one junction end may stem from a read error. The chain is built from TRBV29-1 and TRBJ2-5; D assignment may be TRBD1 or TRBD2 (5 bases each). This CDR3 is 14 amino acids long. Per germline, CDR1 SQVTM and CDR2 ANQGSEA. Here the CDR3 DNA reads TGCAGCGTTGAATGGATAGGGGACCAAGAGACCCAGTACTTT. Protein product: CSVEWIGDQETQYF. Full variable domain (missing parts from reference TRBV29-1 and TRBJ2-5): SAVISQKPSRDICQRGTSLTIQCQVDSQVTMMFWYRQQPGQSLTLIATANQGSEATYESGFVIDKFPISRPNLTFSTLTVSNMSPEDSSIYLCSVEWIGDQETQYFGPGTRLLVL.

This chain links TRBV14 with TRBJ2-7; 9 nucleotides align to TRBD1. Trimming at V came to 4 bases and at J to 4 bases, leaving 8 bases not matched to a gene. The germline CDR1 and CDR2 sequences are SGHDN and FVKESK. This CDR3 comprises 15 residues. This CDR3 is CASSRRGQGNYEQYF. The CDR3 nucleotides are TGTGCCAGCAGCCGGAGAGGACAGGGGAATTACGAGCAGTACTTC.